The 22 T cell receptor beta chains given below trace back to one sample, sequenced in a study of shared clonotypes between healthy human individuals. Here immunoSEQ multiplex PCR was the method, and the copy in TCRdb shows in-frame clones only, minus some. The repertoire has around 1.9 million clones, roughly 91% of them found once; the top ten carry 1.5% to 2%. Naive CD8 populations comprised CD45RO-negative cells positively selected for CCR7, excluding terminally differentiated effector memory CD45RA+ cells. Sequencing input: naive CD8+ T cells from PBMCs. These receptors came from a man between 18 and 35 years old in good health. Some clones in this sample may be carry-over from other donors' samples.

The gene calls are TRBV27 and TRBJ1-2, with D uncertain. The V gene lost 4 bases and the J gene lost 4 bases, with 10 bases spanning the gap. The germline CDR1 and CDR2 sequences are MNHEY and SMNVEV (reference sequence). CDR3 size: 13 residues. The CDR3 reads CASSWGTTYGYTF. CDR3 in DNA: TGTGCCAGCAGTTGGGGAACCACCTATGGCTACACCTTC.

The V call is TRBV7-9, the J call TRBJ2-1, with no clear D. Germline CDR1 is SEHNR and CDR2 is FQNEAQ (reference sequence). This CDR3 comprises 12 residues. The V gene lost 7 bases and the J gene lost 8 bases, with 12 bases spanning the gap. The chain's CDR3 is CASTPAVDEQFF. The CDR3, as DNA: TGTGCCAGCACCCCTGCGGTGGATGAGCAGTTCTTC.

J is TRBJ1-5 and V is TRBV18, with 10 bases matching TRBD1. J gave up 7 bases and V 3 bases, and 3 bases lay outside the gene matches. This CDR3 spans 14 amino acids. CDR1 is KGHSH and CDR2 is LQKENI in the germline V gene. The CDR3 nucleotides read TGTGCCAGCTCACCGGACAGGGGGGAACAGCCCCAGCATTTT. It codes for CASSPDRGEQPQHF.

This clone came up once. The chain has TRBV2 and TRBJ2-4; no definite D call. The CDR3 contains 15 residues. Germline-derived CDR1 and CDR2 are SNHLY and FYNNEI. V lost 4 bases and J 2 bases, leaving 12 bases between the germline ends. In nucleotides, the CDR3 is TGTGCCAGCAGTGGGGGATACTCCTCCAAAAACATTCAGTACTTC. This codes for CASSGGYSSKNIQYF.

The V call is TRBV5-6, the J call TRBJ2-1, with D maybe TRBD2 (5 bases). Per germline, CDR1 SGHDT and CDR2 YYEEEE. V dropped 0 bases and J dropped 12 bases, with 13 bases sitting between them. The CDR3 has 13 amino acids. The CDR3 loop is CASSLGGLRGQFF. CDR3 bases: TGTGCCAGCAGCTTGGGAGGGCTACGGGGGCAGTTCTTC.

The V gene is TRBV28, the J gene TRBJ2-7, with TRBD2 identical over 9 bases. V trimming: 5 bases; J trimming: 7 bases; junction bases outside the gene matches: 9. Germline V gene sequence: CDR1 MDHEN, CDR2 SYDVKM. This CDR3 comprises 14 residues. CDR3 sequence reads: CASSLAGGPWEQYF. The CDR3 DNA sequence: TGTGCCAGCAGTCTCGCGGGAGGGCCCTGGGAGCAGTACTTC.

The chain has TRBV14 and TRBJ1-4; 10 nucleotides align to TRBD1. V was pared by 1 base and J by 12 bases, with 8 bases of the junction left unmatched. The CDR3 contains 15 residues. CDR1 is SGHDN, CDR2 FVKESK, per germline. Written as DNA, the CDR3 is TGTGCCAGCAGCCAAGTGGAGGGACAGGGGTTTGAACTGTTTTTT. It yields the protein CASSQVEGQGFELFF.

The rearrangement joins TRBV5-6 to TRBJ1-4; D might be TRBD1 (5 bases). Trimming removed 2 bases at V and 14 bases at J, with 13 bases between. Germline CDR1 reads SGHDT; CDR2 reads YYEEEE. The CDR3 extends over 12 amino acids. The CDR3 region is CASSFSDSGLFF. The DNA for the CDR3 is TGTGCCAGCAGCTTCTCCGACAGTGGTCTGTTTTTT.

The V call is TRBV18, the J call TRBJ2-5, with 8 bases identical to TRBD1. The ends lost 3 bases at V and 2 bases at J; junction bases unmatched: 5. The CDR3 has 15 residues. Per germline, CDR1 KGHSH and CDR2 LQKENI. In nucleotides, the CDR3 is TGTGCCAGCTCACCTGACAGGGGCCAACAAGAGACCCAGTACTTC. Amino acids: CASSPDRGQQETQYF.

J is TRBJ1-2 and V is TRBV7-8, with a tentative D call TRBD1 (5 bases). Germline-derived CDR1 and CDR2 are SGHVS and FQNEAQ. Trimming shortened V by 0 bases and J by 2 bases, and 10 bases separated the two germline ends. The CDR3 totals 15 residues. The CDR3: CASSLAGGINYGYTF. CDR3 DNA: TGTGCCAGCAGCTTAGCGGGGGGAATAAACTATGGCTACACCTTC. Full variable domain (outside the CDR3, taken from reference TRBV7-8 and TRBJ1-2): GAGVSQSPRYKVAKRGQDVALRCDPISGHVSLFWYQQALGQGPEFLTYFQNEAQLDKSGLPSDRFFAERPEGSVSTLKIQRTQQEDSAVYLCASSLAGGINYGYTFGSGTRLTVV.

The chain links TRBV7-6 to TRBJ2-1; 7 positions match TRBD2. CDR3 size: 17 residues. V dropped 1 base and J dropped 6; count of bases not matched to a gene: 12. Germline CDR1 and CDR2: SGHVS and FNYEAQ. The CDR3 DNA sequence: TGTGCCAGCAGCTTAGTGTGGGGGGGTTCGGGTTCCAATGAGCAGTTCTTC. It codes for CASSLVWGGSGSNEQFF.

The rearrangement joins TRBV30 to TRBJ2-1, with D unclear. The length of the CDR3 is 12 residues. Germline values: CDR1 GTSNPN, CDR2 SVGIG (reference sequence). V shed 4 bases and J shed 3 bases, with 7 bases lying between them. Written as DNA, the CDR3 is TGTGCCTGGAAGCTAGGCTACAATGAGCAGTTCTTC. It yields the protein CAWKLGYNEQFF.

V is TRBV5-1 and J is TRBJ1-2; D not certain. The CDR3 extends over 11 amino acids. V shed 0 bases and J shed 10 bases, with 7 bases lying between them. CDR1 SGHRS and CDR2 YFSETQ come from the germline V gene. This chain's CDR3 is CASSLEGVYTF. The CDR3 DNA reads as TGCGCCAGCAGCTTGGAGGGAGTCTACACCTTC.

The chain combines TRBV9 with TRBJ2-1; TRBD2 agrees at 7 bases. Trimming took 0 bases from V and 2 from J; bases not matched to a gene: 5. The V gene's germline CDR1 is SGDLS and CDR2 YYNGEE. This CDR3 region has 16 residues. The CDR3 DNA follows: TGTGCCAGCAGCGTAGCGGGGCGGGAGACCTACAATGAGCAGTTCTTC. Its translation: CASSVAGRETYNEQFF.

As to this clone: Other DNA sequences in this specimen translate into the identical CDR3. The chain couples TRBV28 to TRBJ2-7; 7 bases are a match to TRBD1. With 3 bases clipped from V and 3 bases from J, the junction kept 5 bases outside the gene matches. This CDR3 has 14 residues. Germline lookup yields CDR1 MDHEN and CDR2 SYDVKM. The CDR3 is CASSFSQGVYEQYF. The DNA for the CDR3 is TGTGCCAGCAGTTTTAGCCAGGGGGTCTACGAGCAGTACTTC.

The rearrangement links TRBV9 to TRBJ2-3; 7 nucleotides match TRBD1. The CDR3 totals 14 residues. The V gene end was trimmed by 6 bases and the J gene end by 5 bases; junction bases not matched to a gene: 9. Germline assignment: CDR1 SGDLS and CDR2 YYNGEE. CDR3 sequence (DNA): TGTGCCAGCAACCCTCTAGGGGGCAGAGATACGCAGTATTTT. Translated, it gives CASNPLGGRDTQYF.

The chain joins TRBV14 to TRBJ2-5; 7 bases align to TRBD1. Germline assignment: CDR1 SGHDN and CDR2 FVKESK. V was pared by 2 bases and J by 4 bases, with 4 bases of the junction left unmatched. This CDR3 region has 14 residues. The CDR3: CASSQTGVRETQYF. In DNA, the CDR3 is TGTGCCAGCAGCCAAACAGGGGTCCGAGAGACCCAGTACTTC.

Concerning this clone: This sample also contains other DNA sequences that code for the same CDR3. The chain employs TRBV30 and TRBJ2-7; D possibly uses TRBD1 or TRBD2 (6 bases each). Germline V gene sequence: CDR1 GTSNPN, CDR2 SVGIG (reference sequence). Trimming stripped 0 bases from V and 0 bases from J, with 9 bases between. This CDR3 has 14 residues. In DNA form, the CDR3 reads TGTGCCTGGAGTGTGAGGGGGGTCTCCTACGAGCAGTACTTC. Amino acid sequence: CAWSVRGVSYEQYF.

The genes are TRBV14 and TRBJ2-2; no firm D call. The V gene's germline CDR1 is SGHDN and CDR2 FVKESK. The ends were cut back, 7 bases at V and 5 bases at J, with 11 bases in the middle. The CDR3 has 13 amino acids. The DNA for the CDR3 is TGTGCCAGCAATGTCGGGCTGACCGGGGAGCTGTTTTTT. As protein: CASNVGLTGELFF.

The chain carries TRBV30 and TRBJ1-2; tentatively, D is TRBD1 (5 bases). V was clipped by 1 base and J by 6 bases, with 12 bases between them. Germline V gene data show CDR1 as GTSNPN and CDR2 as SVGIG (reference sequence). This CDR3 is built from 13 residues. The CDR3 sequence: CAWSGPGPNGYTF. CDR3 DNA sequence: TGTGCCTGGAGTGGCCCAGGGCCAAATGGCTACACCTTC.

The chain has TRBV7-2 and TRBJ2-3, with 8 bases that match TRBD2. CDR1 and CDR2 (germline): SGHTA, FQGNSA. V dropped 1 base and J dropped 3; count of bases not matched to a gene: 6. This CDR3 comprises 16 residues. CDR3 coding DNA: TGTGCCAGCAGCTTAGTGGGACTAGTTGGGACAGATACGCAGTATTTT. Translating it yields CASSLVGLVGTDTQYF.

Details on this clone: The sample contains more than one DNA sequence encoding this CDR3. This chain links TRBV2 with TRBJ1-2; D unresolved. The CDR3 has 12 amino acids. V lost 2 bases, J lost 4 bases, and 5 bases lay in between. Germline CDR1 and CDR2: SNHLY and FYNNEI. Here the CDR3 DNA reads TGTGCCAGCAGTGAAAGGGCCTATGGCTACACCTTC. Translated: CASSERAYGYTF. The complete variable domain, with remaining parts taken from reference TRBV2 and TRBJ1-2, reads EPEVTQTPSHQVTQMGQEVILRCVPISNHLYFYWYRQILGQKVEFLVSFYNNEISEKSEIFDDQFSVERPDGSNFTLKIRSTKLEDSAMYFCASSERAYGYTFGSGTRLTVV.